Listed here is a single T cell receptor (beta chain). The antigen is unknown. This table comes from immunoSEQ multiplex PCR, and its TCRdb copy is limited to in-frame clones, with some not included. The data contain around 25,000 clones, roughly 87% of them singletons. The sample is drawn from a study of tumor-infiltrating T cells and Merkel cell polyomavirus. Study at large: CD8+ T cells recognized the Merkel cell polyomavirus KLL epitope. Study observations and caveats: The study's small sample size is a limitation.

The CDR3 spans 16 residues. With V trimmed by 7 bases and J by 0 bases, 6 bases remained unmatched. CDR1 SNHLY and CDR2 FYNNEI come from the germline V gene. All patients' tumors stained robustly positive for Merkel cell polyomavirus Large T antigen by immunohistochemistry. Patients with unknown primaries presenting with nodal disease, or with insufficient primary tissue, had lymph node tumors analyzed. Sequenced sample: lymph node tissue. V gene TRBV2 combines with J gene TRBJ2-7, with 13 bases that match TRBD2. This clonotype originated in a man over 45 with Merkel cell carcinoma. The CDR3 region is CASTGLAGRSSYEQYF. CDR3 DNA: TGTGCCAGCACGGGACTAGCGGGGAGGAGCTCCTACGAGCAGTACTTC.